The present T cell receptor (beta chain) was sequenced within a study of blood T cells in healthy people across ages. Study background: Template switching caught about one barcoded beta molecule for each two T cells.

Germline V gene data show CDR1 as SQVTM and CDR2 as ANQGSEA. The V gene lost 5 bases and the J gene lost 1 base, with 9 bases spanning the gap. The CDR3 is made up of 12 amino acids. In this sample, this clonotype turned up a few times. PCR was performed a second time for roughly 7 to 11 cycles using a sample-barcoded 5' primer and a J-beta primer mix. MiXCR was run by TCRdb on the 5' RACE reads, yielding one entry per CDR3 protein. The table includes hundreds of thousands of distinct CDR3 sequences, 60% to 80% detected once. The sequenced sample was blood. The TCR sequence derives from a man aged 25-45 years in good health. The chain joins TRBV29-1 to TRBJ2-7; weak D call: TRBD1 (5 bases). The CDR3 sequence is CSVRGQSYEQYF. The CDR3 coding sequence is TGCAGCGTTAGGGGTCAGTCCTACGAGCAGTACTTC.